The rows below give T cell receptor beta chains drawn from one sample of a study of blood T cells in healthy people across ages. TCRdb re-derived calls from the 5' RACE reads in MiXCR, one entry per CDR3 protein. Among fewer than 900,000 distinct CDR3 sequences, roughly 35% were seen once, and the ten largest hold 10% to 15%. Sequencing used blood. Receptors were obtained from a man aged 18 to 29 in good health. Both conserved end residues are part of each CDR3. A D gene is named only where the DNA matches it firmly. Part of the rows lack a size; the others show once, few, many or a class for expanded clones.

d_gene: NA
abundance: NA
j_gene: TRBJ2-1
v_gene: TRBV5-1
CDR3nt: TGCGCCAGCAGCCCCCTCACGGGGGGCTACTACAATGAGCAGCTCTTC
CDR3aa: CASSPLTGGYYNEQLF

d_gene: TRBD1
abundance: few
j_gene: TRBJ2-3
v_gene: TRBV20-1
CDR3nt: TGCAGTGCTTCTCCGGGACAGGAGTTTGGAGATACGCAGTATTTT
CDR3aa: CSASPGQEFGDTQYF

d_gene: TRBD1
abundance: once
j_gene: TRBJ2-1
v_gene: TRBV7-3
CDR3nt: TGTGCCAGCAGCTTAAAGGACAGGGGTTCATACAGTGAGCAGTTCTTC
CDR3aa: CASSLKDRGSYSEQFF

d_gene: NA
abundance: NA
j_gene: TRBJ1-5
v_gene: TRBV27
CDR3nt: TGTGCCAGCAAACCGAGGCAGGGCAATCAGCCCCAGCATTTT
CDR3aa: CASKPRQGNQPQHF

d_gene: NA
abundance: many
j_gene: TRBJ1-2
v_gene: TRBV6-6
CDR3nt: TGTGCCAGCAGTTACCCCGCAGGGCTAGATGGCTACACCTTC
CDR3aa: CASSYPAGLDGYTF

d_gene: TRBD1
abundance: NA
j_gene: TRBJ1-5
v_gene: TRBV7-2
CDR3nt: TGTGCCAGCAGCTTAGGACAGGGTTGGGGCAATCAGCCCCAGCATTTT
CDR3aa: CASSLGQGWGNQPQHF

d_gene: TRBD2
abundance: NA
j_gene: TRBJ2-6
v_gene: TRBV6-6
CDR3nt: TGTGCCAGCGCCACCTCGGGGGGGCTGAACGGGGCCAACGTCCTGACTTTC
CDR3aa: CASATSGGLNGANVLTF

d_gene: NA
abundance: NA
j_gene: TRBJ1-1
v_gene: TRBV4-3
CDR3nt: TGCGCCAGCAGCCAAGTGTTGACGGTGGGGGAAGCTTTCTTT
CDR3aa: CASSQVLTVGEAFF

d_gene: NA
abundance: NA
j_gene: TRBJ1-2
v_gene: TRBV12-3/TRBV12-4
CDR3nt: TGTGCCAGCAGTTTAGGGGACGACTATGGCTACACCTTC
CDR3aa: CASSLGDDYGYTF

d_gene: NA
abundance: NA
j_gene: TRBJ2-3
v_gene: TRBV5-8
CDR3nt: TGTGCCAGCAGCTCTGAATCCACTAGCACAGATACGCAGTATTTT
CDR3aa: CASSSESTSTDTQYF

d_gene: TRBD1
abundance: NA
j_gene: TRBJ1-6
v_gene: TRBV6-2/TRBV6-3
CDR3nt: TGTGCCAGCGGGTACGGACAGGACTATTCACCCCTCCACTTT
CDR3aa: CASGYGQDYSPLHF

d_gene: NA
abundance: few
j_gene: TRBJ2-2
v_gene: TRBV6-2/TRBV6-3
CDR3nt: TGTGCCAGCAGTGCCTATAACAACGCGAACACCGGGGAGCTGTTTTTT
CDR3aa: CASSAYNNANTGELFF

d_gene: TRBD1
abundance: NA
j_gene: TRBJ1-5
v_gene: TRBV20-1
CDR3nt: TGCAGTGCTTCGGACAGGGGGCTCGATCAGCCCCAGCATTTT
CDR3aa: CSASDRGLDQPQHF

d_gene: TRBD1
abundance: NA
j_gene: TRBJ2-3
v_gene: TRBV7-2
CDR3nt: TGTGCCAGCAGCTCTAACAGGGGGCCAGATACGCAGTATTTT
CDR3aa: CASSSNRGPDTQYF

d_gene: TRBD1
abundance: few
j_gene: TRBJ1-1
v_gene: TRBV27
CDR3nt: TGTGCCAGCAAGACAGGGTTTAACACTGAAGCTTTCTTT
CDR3aa: CASKTGFNTEAFF

d_gene: NA
abundance: NA
j_gene: TRBJ2-1
v_gene: TRBV7-2
CDR3nt: TGTGCCAGCAGCTTAGACTGGGCACCGAGGTACAATGAGCAGTTCTTC
CDR3aa: CASSLDWAPRYNEQFF

d_gene: NA
abundance: many
j_gene: TRBJ1-1
v_gene: TRBV12-3/TRBV12-4
CDR3nt: TGTGCCAGCAGTTTGGGGGGGGGTGAAGCTTTCTTT
CDR3aa: CASSLGGGEAFF

d_gene: NA
abundance: NA
j_gene: TRBJ1-1
v_gene: TRBV20-1
CDR3nt: TGCAGTGCTAGAGATTGGGGTAGCGGTATAGAGACTGAAGCTTTCTTT
CDR3aa: CSARDWGSGIETEAFF

d_gene: NA
abundance: many
j_gene: TRBJ2-7
v_gene: TRBV6-2/TRBV6-3
CDR3nt: TGTGCCAGCAGTTTGCCCGGGTCCTACGAGCAGTACTTC
CDR3aa: CASSLPGSYEQYF

d_gene: TRBD1
abundance: NA
j_gene: TRBJ2-3
v_gene: TRBV4-3
CDR3nt: TGCGCCAGCAGCCAACTAGGACAGGGGGCCCGCACAGATACGCAGTATTTT
CDR3aa: CASSQLGQGARTDTQYF

d_gene: TRBD1
abundance: NA
j_gene: TRBJ2-1
v_gene: TRBV19
CDR3nt: TGTGCCAGTAGAAGACAGGGGCGAAATGAGCAGTTCTTC
CDR3aa: CASRRQGRNEQFF

d_gene: NA
abundance: many
j_gene: TRBJ2-3
v_gene: TRBV5-1
CDR3nt: TGCGCCAGCAGCTTGCTTGGGGGCACAGATACGCAGTATTTT
CDR3aa: CASSLLGGTDTQYF

d_gene: NA
abundance: many
j_gene: TRBJ2-2
v_gene: TRBV12-3/TRBV12-4
CDR3nt: TGTGCCAGCAGTTTAGCTGGCGGGGAGCTGTTTTTT
CDR3aa: CASSLAGGELFF

d_gene: NA
abundance: NA
j_gene: TRBJ2-3
v_gene: TRBV3-1
CDR3nt: TGTGCCAGCAGACCTGGCTTTAGGGGGAGCACAGATACGCAGTATTTT
CDR3aa: CASRPGFRGSTDTQYF

d_gene: TRBD1
abundance: NA
j_gene: TRBJ2-3
v_gene: TRBV5-1
CDR3nt: TGCGCCAGCGGGTTGACAGGGAGCACAGATACGCAGTATTTT
CDR3aa: CASGLTGSTDTQYF

d_gene: TRBD2
abundance: few
j_gene: TRBJ2-5
v_gene: TRBV29-1
CDR3nt: TGCAGCGTTGAGGGTCTAGCGGGGGGACACAATGAGCAGTACTTC
CDR3aa: CSVEGLAGGHNEQYF

d_gene: NA
abundance: NA
j_gene: TRBJ1-4
v_gene: TRBV7-9
CDR3nt: TGTGCCAGCAGGCATCGAGGTGTTGGCGATGAAAAACTGTTTTTT
CDR3aa: CASRHRGVGDEKLFF

d_gene: NA
abundance: NA
j_gene: TRBJ1-4
v_gene: TRBV6-5
CDR3nt: TGTGCCAGCAGTGAACGGGACCGCCAGGAAAAACTGTTTTTT
CDR3aa: CASSERDRQEKLFF

d_gene: NA
abundance: many
j_gene: TRBJ1-2
v_gene: TRBV4-3
CDR3nt: TGCGCCAGCAGCCGAGCGGCGCAGGACCTGTATGGCTACACCTTC
CDR3aa: CASSRAAQDLYGYTF

d_gene: TRBD1
abundance: few
j_gene: TRBJ1-2
v_gene: TRBV25-1
CDR3nt: TGTGCCAGCAGTGAGACCGGGACAGGGCGTTTTGGCTACACCTTC
CDR3aa: CASSETGTGRFGYTF

d_gene: NA
abundance: NA
j_gene: TRBJ2-5
v_gene: TRBV20-1
CDR3nt: TGCAGTGAACGCCTAGTGGGGAAAGAGAATGAGCAGTACTTC
CDR3aa: CSERLVGKENEQYF

d_gene: NA
abundance: many
j_gene: TRBJ2-5
v_gene: TRBV4-2
CDR3nt: TGTGCCAGCAGCCAAGGTGACGGGGACGAAAAGACCCAGTACTTC
CDR3aa: CASSQGDGDEKTQYF

d_gene: TRBD1
abundance: NA
j_gene: TRBJ2-1
v_gene: TRBV7-9
CDR3nt: TGTGTCAGCACCCCTGGACAGGGTGTACGGGAGCAGTTCTTC
CDR3aa: CVSTPGQGVREQFF

d_gene: TRBD1
abundance: few
j_gene: TRBJ1-2
v_gene: TRBV9
CDR3nt: TGTGCCAGCAGCCCCATCGGACAGGGAGGGAAAGGCTACACCTTC
CDR3aa: CASSPIGQGGKGYTF

d_gene: TRBD1
abundance: few
j_gene: TRBJ1-6
v_gene: TRBV20-1
CDR3nt: TGCAGTGCTAGAGGACAGGGAGTACGTTCACCCCTCCACTTT
CDR3aa: CSARGQGVRSPLHF

d_gene: NA
abundance: NA
j_gene: TRBJ2-2
v_gene: TRBV6-5
CDR3nt: TGTGCCAGCCAGGCGAGAGGCACCGGGGAGCTGTTTTTT
CDR3aa: CASQARGTGELFF

d_gene: TRBD2
abundance: NA
j_gene: TRBJ2-1
v_gene: TRBV10-2
CDR3nt: TGCGCCAGCACTGACCGGGCTAGCGGATACAATGAGCAGTTCTTC
CDR3aa: CASTDRASGYNEQFF

d_gene: TRBD1
abundance: many
j_gene: TRBJ2-3
v_gene: TRBV12-3/TRBV12-4
CDR3nt: TGTGCCAGCAGTACAGGGGACGATACGCAGTATTTT
CDR3aa: CASSTGDDTQYF

d_gene: TRBD1
abundance: few
j_gene: TRBJ2-3
v_gene: TRBV7-6
CDR3nt: TGTGCCAGCAGCCCCCCTGGACAGGGTATCACAGATACGCAGTATTTT
CDR3aa: CASSPPGQGITDTQYF

d_gene: NA
abundance: NA
j_gene: TRBJ2-1
v_gene: TRBV12-3/TRBV12-4
CDR3nt: TGTGCCAGTAGTTTAGCCCGACAAAACAATGAGCAGTTCTTC
CDR3aa: CASSLARQNNEQFF

d_gene: NA
abundance: few
j_gene: TRBJ2-1
v_gene: TRBV4-2
CDR3nt: TGTGCCAGCAGCCAAGCGCGGCAGGGGTTATACAATGAGCAGTTCTTC
CDR3aa: CASSQARQGLYNEQFF

d_gene: NA
abundance: NA
j_gene: TRBJ2-5
v_gene: TRBV7-2
CDR3nt: TGTGCCAGCACCTGGGGACTGGGCCAAGAGACCCAGTACTTC
CDR3aa: CASTWGLGQETQYF

d_gene: TRBD1
abundance: NA
j_gene: TRBJ1-2
v_gene: TRBV9
CDR3nt: TGTGCCAACAGCGTCGGGACAGGGGGCGATGGCTACACCTTC
CDR3aa: CANSVGTGGDGYTF

d_gene: NA
abundance: NA
j_gene: TRBJ1-6
v_gene: TRBV7-2
CDR3nt: TGTGCCAGCAGCTTTCGCTGGGACTATAATTCACCCCTCCACTTT
CDR3aa: CASSFRWDYNSPLHF

d_gene: NA
abundance: few
j_gene: TRBJ1-2
v_gene: TRBV14
CDR3nt: TGTGCCAGCAGCCAAGTAGGCGTTTATGGCTACACCTTC
CDR3aa: CASSQVGVYGYTF

d_gene: TRBD1
abundance: NA
j_gene: TRBJ2-4
v_gene: TRBV4-1
CDR3nt: TGCGCCAGCAGCCCCCCCCAGGGGGCGCGGACCAAAAACATTCAGTACTTC
CDR3aa: CASSPPQGARTKNIQYF

d_gene: TRBD2
abundance: NA
j_gene: TRBJ2-1
v_gene: TRBV2
CDR3nt: TGTGCCAGCAGTGGGTCCGGGGGGGTCTACAATGAGCAGTTCTTC
CDR3aa: CASSGSGGVYNEQFF

d_gene: NA
abundance: NA
j_gene: TRBJ1-2
v_gene: TRBV29-1
CDR3nt: TGCAGCGTTGGGTCAGGGGTTGGCTACACCTTC
CDR3aa: CSVGSGVGYTF

d_gene: NA
abundance: many
j_gene: TRBJ1-6
v_gene: TRBV12-3/TRBV12-4
CDR3nt: TGTGCCAGCAGTTTTGGGCAGTATAATTCACCCCTCCACTTT
CDR3aa: CASSFGQYNSPLHF

d_gene: NA
abundance: few
j_gene: TRBJ2-3
v_gene: TRBV18
CDR3nt: TGTGCCAGCTCACCCAGTACACACACAGATACGCAGTATTTT
CDR3aa: CASSPSTHTDTQYF

d_gene: NA
abundance: NA
j_gene: TRBJ2-7
v_gene: TRBV24-1
CDR3nt: TGTGCCACCAGTGAAACGGACATGGAGGAGTCCTACGAGCAGTACTTC
CDR3aa: CATSETDMEESYEQYF

d_gene: NA
abundance: few
j_gene: TRBJ2-1
v_gene: TRBV7-3
CDR3nt: TGTGCCAGCAGCTTAAACGCCCTCTCCTACAATGAGCAGTTCTTC
CDR3aa: CASSLNALSYNEQFF

d_gene: TRBD2
abundance: NA
j_gene: TRBJ2-5
v_gene: TRBV27
CDR3nt: TGTGCCAGCAGTTTATCGGCGGGGGAAAGGGTAGAGACCCAGTACTTC
CDR3aa: CASSLSAGERVETQYF

d_gene: TRBD1
abundance: few
j_gene: TRBJ1-5
v_gene: TRBV20-1
CDR3nt: TGCAGTGCTGCGGACAGGGGTAGTTTGGAGCCCCAGCATTTT
CDR3aa: CSAADRGSLEPQHF

d_gene: NA
abundance: few
j_gene: TRBJ2-5
v_gene: TRBV29-1
CDR3nt: TGCAGCGTTGGGTTTGAGGCCCAGTACTTC
CDR3aa: CSVGFEAQYF

d_gene: TRBD2
abundance: many
j_gene: TRBJ2-1
v_gene: TRBV5-5
CDR3nt: TGTGCCAGCAGCAATGGCCTAGCGGGCTACAATGAGCAGTTCTTC
CDR3aa: CASSNGLAGYNEQFF

d_gene: NA
abundance: NA
j_gene: TRBJ2-3
v_gene: TRBV20-1
CDR3nt: TGCAGTGCTAGAGATCTAGGGAGCGTGAGCACAGATACGCAGTATTTT
CDR3aa: CSARDLGSVSTDTQYF